This paragraph reports one T cell receptor (beta chain). With 3 bases removed from V and 5 bases from J, the gap between germline ends came to 7 bases. The CDR3 is 13 residues long. Germline CDR1 and CDR2: SGHTA and FQGNSA. This entry belongs to a study of cytomegalovirus exposure and HLA in healthy donors. With 60 Vbeta and 13 Jbeta primers, the PCR was carried out. The table came from immunoSEQ multiplex PCR; TCRdb's copy has only in-frame clones and leaves some out. The sample includes about 190,000 clones, about 81% seen only once; the top ten take over 4%. The receptor's source is a man aged 30 to 39 in good health and CMV-seropositive. V and J are TRBV7-2 and TRBJ2-2; D might be TRBD2 (5 bases). The sample taken for sequencing was PBMCs. CDR3 residues: CASSLSGTGELFF. In DNA form, the CDR3 reads TGTGCCAGCAGCTTGTCGGGAACCGGGGAGCTGTTTTTT.